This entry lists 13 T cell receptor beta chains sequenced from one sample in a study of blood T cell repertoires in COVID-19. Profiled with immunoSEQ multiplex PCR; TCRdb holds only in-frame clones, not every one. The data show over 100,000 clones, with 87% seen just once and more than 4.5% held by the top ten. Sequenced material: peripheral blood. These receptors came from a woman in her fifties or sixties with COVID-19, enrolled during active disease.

CDR3 in amino acids: CASNFWGGSGELFF. The CDR3, as DNA: TGTGCCAGCAATTTCTGGGGGGGGTCCGGGGAGCTGTTTTTT. This chain links TRBV5-4 with TRBJ2-2; 7 nucleotides match TRBD2. This CDR3 region has 14 residues. J gave up 6 bases and V 6 bases, and 8 bases lay outside the gene matches. CDR1 and CDR2 from the germline V gene are SGHNT and YYREEE (reference sequence).

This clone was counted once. CDR3 DNA: TGTGCCAGTAGTATAGGGGCAGCGAACACTGAAGCTTTCTTT. As protein: CASSIGAANTEAFF. The genes are TRBV19 and TRBJ1-1; D ambiguous. The germline V gene has CDR1 LNHDA and CDR2 SQIVND (reference sequence). The CDR3 is 14 residues long. V lost 1 base and J 1 base, leaving 7 bases between the germline ends.

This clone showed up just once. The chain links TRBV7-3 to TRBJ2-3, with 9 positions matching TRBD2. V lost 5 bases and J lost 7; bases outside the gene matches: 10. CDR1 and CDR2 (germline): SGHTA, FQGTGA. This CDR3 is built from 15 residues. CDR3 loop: CASSLGTSPLHTQYF. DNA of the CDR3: TGTGCCAGCAGCCTAGGGACTAGCCCCCTTCATACGCAGTATTTT.

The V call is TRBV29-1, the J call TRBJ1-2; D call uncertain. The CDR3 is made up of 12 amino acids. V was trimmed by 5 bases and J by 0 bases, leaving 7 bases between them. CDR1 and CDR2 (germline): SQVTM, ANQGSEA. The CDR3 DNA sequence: TGCAGCGTTTACATTACTAACTATGGCTACACCTTC. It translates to CSVYITNYGYTF.

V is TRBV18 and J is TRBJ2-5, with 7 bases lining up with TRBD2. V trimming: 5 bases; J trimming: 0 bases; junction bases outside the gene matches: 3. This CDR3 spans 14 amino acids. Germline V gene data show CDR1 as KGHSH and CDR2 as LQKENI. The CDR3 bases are TGTGCCAGCTCAGTAGCGGGCAACCAAGAGACCCAGTACTTC. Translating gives CASSVAGNQETQYF.

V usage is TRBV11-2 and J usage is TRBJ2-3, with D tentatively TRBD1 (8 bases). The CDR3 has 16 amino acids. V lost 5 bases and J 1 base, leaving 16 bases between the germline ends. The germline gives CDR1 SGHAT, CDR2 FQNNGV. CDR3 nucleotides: TGTGCCAGCAGCACCGACAGGGGAGGGGGCACAGATACGCAGTATTTT. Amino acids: CASSTDRGGGTDTQYF. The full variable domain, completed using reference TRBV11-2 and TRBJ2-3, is EAGVAQSPRYKIIEKRQSVAFWCNPISGHATLYWYQQILGQGPKLLIQFQNNGVVDDSQLPKDRFSAERLKGVDSTLKIQPAKLEDSAVYLCASSTDRGGGTDTQYFGPGTRLTVL.

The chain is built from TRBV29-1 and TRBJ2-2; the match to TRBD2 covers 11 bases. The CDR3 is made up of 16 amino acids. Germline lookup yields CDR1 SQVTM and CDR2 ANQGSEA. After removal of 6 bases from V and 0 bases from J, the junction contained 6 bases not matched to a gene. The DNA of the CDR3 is TGCAGCGTCACGGGACTAGCGGAAACGAACACCGGGGAGCTGTTTTTT. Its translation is CSVTGLAETNTGELFF.

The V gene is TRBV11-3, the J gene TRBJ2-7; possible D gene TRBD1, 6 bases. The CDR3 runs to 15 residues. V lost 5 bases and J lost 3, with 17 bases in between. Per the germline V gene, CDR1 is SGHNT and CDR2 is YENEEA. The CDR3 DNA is TGTGCCAGCAGCCGTACAGGGCATTCTGACTACGAGCAGTACTTC. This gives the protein CASSRTGHSDYEQYF.

In DNA form, the CDR3 reads TGTGCCACGACTAAGAGACCCCCTCCCCAGCATTTT. Protein product: CATTKRPPPQHF. The chain employs TRBV24-1 and TRBJ1-5; D call uncertain. CDR1 KGHDR and CDR2 SFDVKD come from the germline V gene. The CDR3 runs 12 residues. V was cut by 10 bases and J by 10 bases, with 16 bases left in between.

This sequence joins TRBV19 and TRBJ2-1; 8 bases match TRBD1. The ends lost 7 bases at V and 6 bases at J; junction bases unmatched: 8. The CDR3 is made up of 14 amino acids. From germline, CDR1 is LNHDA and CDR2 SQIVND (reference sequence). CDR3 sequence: CASMRTGRANEQFF. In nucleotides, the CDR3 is TGTGCCAGTATGAGGACAGGGCGGGCCAATGAGCAGTTCTTC.

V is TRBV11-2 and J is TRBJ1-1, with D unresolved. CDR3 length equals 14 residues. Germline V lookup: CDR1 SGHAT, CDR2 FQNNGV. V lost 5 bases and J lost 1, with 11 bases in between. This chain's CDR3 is CASSHRRGNTEAFF. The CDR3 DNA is TGTGCCAGCAGCCACCGCCGGGGGAACACTGAAGCTTTCTTT.

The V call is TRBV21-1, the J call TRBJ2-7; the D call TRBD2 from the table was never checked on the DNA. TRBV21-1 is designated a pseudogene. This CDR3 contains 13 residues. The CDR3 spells CASCGQTGDEQYF. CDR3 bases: TGTGCCTCTTGCGGTCAAACGGGGGACGAGCAGTACTTC.

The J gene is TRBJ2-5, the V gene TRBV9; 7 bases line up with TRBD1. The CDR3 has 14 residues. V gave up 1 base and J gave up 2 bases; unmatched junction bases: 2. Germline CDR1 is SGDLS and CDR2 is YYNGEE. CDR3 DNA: TGTGCCAGCAGCGTATCACAGGGGCAAGAGACCCAGTACTTC. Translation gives CASSVSQGQETQYF.